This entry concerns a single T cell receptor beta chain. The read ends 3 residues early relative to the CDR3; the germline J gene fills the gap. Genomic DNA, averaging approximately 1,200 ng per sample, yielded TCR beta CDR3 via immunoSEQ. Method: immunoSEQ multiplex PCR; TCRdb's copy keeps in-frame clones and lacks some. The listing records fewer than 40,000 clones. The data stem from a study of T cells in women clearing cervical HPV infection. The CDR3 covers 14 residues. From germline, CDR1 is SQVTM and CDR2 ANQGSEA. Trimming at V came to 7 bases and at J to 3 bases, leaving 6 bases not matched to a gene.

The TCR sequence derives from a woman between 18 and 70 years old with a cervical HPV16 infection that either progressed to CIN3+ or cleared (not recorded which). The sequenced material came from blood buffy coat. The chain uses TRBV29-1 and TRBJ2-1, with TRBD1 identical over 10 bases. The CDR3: CSAGTGAYYNEQFF. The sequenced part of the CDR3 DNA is TGCAGCGCCGGGACAGGGGCCTACTACAATGAG.